The clone carrying this T cell receptor beta chain is a singleton in its sample. The sample is drawn from a study of shared clonotypes between healthy human individuals. At the level of the study: CD4 naive and memory got three plates each, CD8 naive two, CD8 memory one.

The CDR3 has 11 amino acids. Germline V lookup: CDR1 DFQATT, CDR2 SNEGSKA (reference sequence). In the study's own analysis: Filtering differed for immunoSEQ, which gave only junction sequences without quality scores. Repertoires were generated with immunoSEQ multiplex PCR, while TCRdb's copy carries only in-frame clones and drops some. Clonal size and the V and J genes are those of that table, whereas D and trimming came from the DNA. The sample holds about 2 million clones, roughly 94% seen once. Sample: naive CD4+ T cells sorted from blood. Subset in this sample: CD45RA+ positively selected. This TCR was recovered from a man younger than 35 in good health. The rearrangement uses TRBV20-1 and TRBJ2-3; D is unclear. The CDR3 protein is CSPRYTDTQYF. CDR3 in DNA: TGCAGCCCTCGTTACACAGATACGCAGTATTTT.